A selection of T cell receptor beta chains follows, all from one sample in a study of blood T cell repertoires in COVID-19. Clones were sequenced by immunoSEQ multiplex PCR, and TCRdb holds only the in-frame ones, with some missing. The sample lists approximately 150,000 clones, around 80% occurring once. Sequencing input: PBMCs or T cells enriched from blood (not recorded which). The receptors were gathered from a man aged 65 to 85 who had been exposed to COVID-19. The CDR3 runs from the conserved cysteine through the conserved F or W. The D gene is left open where the match is weak. The listing skips clone size in some rows; elsewhere it reads once, few, many or a size class.

j_call v_call clone_size d_call cdr3_aa cdr3_nt
TRBJ2-7 TRBV5-4 few - CASSPGGYEQYF TGTGCCAGCAGCCCCGGGGGATACGAGCAGTACTTC
TRBJ1-2 TRBV28 - - CASSLFRGFYGYTF TGTGCCAGCAGTTTATTTCGGGGTTTTTATGGCTACACCTTC
TRBJ1-6 TRBV7-6 - - CASSLAEERVSSPLHF TGTGCCAGCAGCTTAGCGGAGGAAAGGGTCTCTTCACCCCTCCACTTT
TRBJ2-5 TRBV6-2/TRBV6-3 - TRBD1 CASSDRGPETQYF TGTGCCAGCAGTGACAGGGGGCCTGAGACCCAGTACTTC
TRBJ1-2 TRBV6-5 - - CASSYEGDYGYTF TGTGCCAGCAGTTACGAGGGCGACTATGGCTACACCTTC
TRBJ2-1 TRBV25-1 - TRBD2 CASSSLGLADYNEQFF TGTGCCAGCAGTAGCCTTGGGCTAGCGGACTACAATGAGCAGTTCTTC
TRBJ2-1 TRBV19 few - CASSSPGYNEQFF TGTGCCAGTAGTTCCCCCGGCTACAATGAGCAGTTCTTC
TRBJ2-2 TRBV2 - - CASSESGTLNTGELFF TGTGCCAGCAGTGAATCGGGGACTCTAAACACCGGGGAGCTGTTTTTT
TRBJ2-1 TRBV7-9 once TRBD1 CASSLVTGGHEQFF TGTGCCAGCAGCTTAGTAACAGGGGGTCATGAGCAGTTCTTC
TRBJ1-2 TRBV5-4 - - CASSKLTGSVNYGYTF TGTGCCAGCAGCAAACTTACAGGGAGCGTTAACTATGGCTACACCTTC
TRBJ2-1 TRBV6-1 - - CASSFQTGRNEQFF TGTGCCAGCAGTTTTCAGACAGGGAGGAATGAGCAGTTCTTC
TRBJ2-1 TRBV20-1 - TRBD2 CSASSASGSNEQFF TGCAGTGCTAGTAGTGCTAGCGGGAGCAATGAGCAGTTCTTC
TRBJ1-2 TRBV4-1 - TRBD1 CASSQALSVGQGGRLYGYTF TGCGCCAGCAGCCAAGCCCTGAGTGTGGGACAGGGGGGCCGGCTCTATGGCTACACCTTC
TRBJ2-1 TRBV5-4 - TRBD2 CASSLGRLAGAREQFF TGTGCCAGCAGCTTGGGTAGGCTAGCGGGAGCTCGGGAGCAGTTCTTC
TRBJ2-3 TRBV9 once TRBD1 CASSATGVITDTQYF TGTGCCAGCAGCGCGACAGGGGTGATAACAGATACGCAGTATTTT
TRBJ2-7 TRBV10-3 - - CAIRRQAPYEQYF TGTGCCATCAGAAGACAGGCCCCCTACGAGCAGTACTTC
TRBJ2-7 TRBV28 - - CASRALDEQYF TGTGCCAGCAGGGCCTTGGACGAGCAGTACTTC
TRBJ2-3 TRBV6-2/TRBV6-3 - TRBD2 CASSYLLSGGLSTDTQYF TGTGCCAGCAGTTACTTACTAAGCGGGGGGCTCAGCACAGATACGCAGTATTTT
TRBJ2-5 TRBV7-2 - TRBD1 CASSIYRGETQYF TGTGCCAGCAGCATCTACAGGGGTGAGACCCAGTACTTC
TRBJ1-1 TRBV28 - - CASSSPRGVGGTEAFF TGTGCCAGCAGTTCTCCCAGAGGGGTGGGGGGCACTGAAGCTTTCTTT
TRBJ2-7 TRBV7-2 - - CASSTQAFYEQYF TGTGCCAGCAGCACCCAAGCCTTCTACGAGCAGTACTTC
TRBJ2-1 TRBV27 - - CASSPPPLAVNNEQFF TGTGCCAGCAGTCCCCCCCCATTAGCGGTGAACAATGAGCAGTTCTTC
TRBJ2-7 TRBV7-4 - TRBD2 CASSLVWREGRYEQYF TGTGCCAGCAGCTTAGTGTGGCGGGAGGGCCGGTACGAGCAGTACTTC
TRBJ2-7 TRBV25-1 once TRBD1 CASRPGGRTYEQYF TGTGCCAGCAGACCAGGGGGAAGGACCTACGAGCAGTACTTC
TRBJ2-3 TRBV6-2/TRBV6-3 - TRBD2 CASSFLLAFTDTQYF TGTGCCAGCAGTTTCCTACTAGCGTTCACAGATACGCAGTATTTT
TRBJ1-1 TRBV5-1 - TRBD1 CASSLTGTGGNTEAFF TGCGCCAGCAGCTTAACCGGGACAGGGGGCAACACTGAAGCTTTCTTT
TRBJ1-6 TRBV12-3/TRBV12-4 - - CASSLGTLSALHF TGTGCCAGCAGTTTGGGGACACTTTCGGCCCTCCACTTT
TRBJ2-5 TRBV5-1 - - CASSLTTVGGETQYF TGCGCCAGCAGCTTGACTACCGTGGGTGGAGAGACCCAGTACTTC
TRBJ2-3 TRBV5-8 - TRBD2 CASSLASGIYTQYF TGTGCCAGCAGCTTGGCTAGCGGGATTTATACGCAGTATTTT
TRBJ1-2 TRBV7-3 - - CASSLTKVGGGYTF TGTGCCAGCAGCTTAACCAAAGTCGGGGGTGGCTACACCTTC
TRBJ1-2 TRBV20-1 - - CSANPRDYTF TGCAGTGCGAACCCGAGGGACTACACCTTC